The 14 T cell receptor beta chains below come from one sample, sequenced in a study of blood T cell repertoires in COVID-19. Assay: immunoSEQ multiplex PCR; the TCRdb copy retains only in-frame clones and omits some. In the table there are more than 400,000 clones, 90% of which are singletons. The sequenced material came from PBMCs or T cells enriched from blood (not recorded which). Receptors were obtained from a man between 18 and 29 years old who had recovered from COVID-19.

This chain joins TRBV5-6 and TRBJ1-6; no firm D call. This CDR3 has 18 residues. Germline V CDR1 and CDR2: SGHDT, YYEEEE. V lost 2 bases, J lost 5 bases, and 20 bases lay in between. The DNA of the CDR3 is TGTGCCAGCAGCTTTAGAGGTAGCCGACGAGCGAATAATTCACCCCTCCACTTT. This gives the protein CASSFRGSRRANNSPLHF.

In its sample, this clone was seen once. The V and J genes are TRBV9 and TRBJ1-2; 8 nucleotides line up with TRBD1. CDR1 is SGDLS, CDR2 YYNGEE, per germline. With V trimmed by 4 bases and J by 4 bases, 9 bases remained unmatched. CDR3 size: 15 residues. The CDR3 spells CASSPWGTGSYGYTF. In nucleotides, the CDR3 is TGTGCCAGCAGCCCATGGGGGACAGGCTCCTATGGCTACACCTTC.

The gene calls are TRBV9 and TRBJ1-2; 10 nucleotides line up with TRBD1. The CDR3 length is 14 residues. Unmatched junction bases numbered 8, after V lost 4 bases and J lost 8 bases. Germline CDR1 SGDLS, CDR2 YYNGEE. CDR3 amino acids: CASSPRQGARGYTF. The CDR3 DNA sequence: TGTGCCAGCAGCCCCCGACAGGGGGCGAGGGGCTACACCTTC.

The chain couples TRBV10-2 to TRBJ1-5; weak D call: TRBD1 (6 bases). The CDR3 totals 13 residues. V dropped 5 bases and J dropped 3 bases, with 8 bases sitting between them. CDR1 and CDR2 from the germline V gene are WSHSY and SAAADI. CDR3 nucleotides: TGCGCCAGCAGTTGGACAGTCAATCAGCCCCAGCATTTT. Encoded protein: CASSWTVNQPQHF.

The chain couples TRBV28 to TRBJ1-2; D gene ambiguous. V lost 1 base and J lost 0, with 12 bases in between. The CDR3 spans 16 residues. Germline assignment: CDR1 MDHEN and CDR2 SYDVKM. CDR3 sequence: CASSLYALLTNYGYTF. The CDR3 bases are TGTGCCAGCAGTTTATATGCACTCCTCACTAACTATGGCTACACCTTC.

The V and J genes are TRBV5-5 and TRBJ1-3, with a tentative D call TRBD1 (6 bases). The CDR3 is 15 residues long. V lost 0 bases to trimming and J lost 3 bases, with 10 bases between them. CDR1 and CDR2 from the germline V gene are SGHKS and YYEKEE (reference sequence). CDR3 sequence reads: CASSLGIGGGNTIYF. The CDR3 nucleotides read TGTGCCAGCAGCTTGGGAATAGGGGGTGGAAACACCATATATTTT.

This chain joins TRBV7-3 and TRBJ1-2, with 9 positions matching TRBD1. Germline CDR1 is SGHTA and CDR2 is FQGTGA. The CDR3 is made up of 13 amino acids. The ends lost 5 bases at V and 8 bases at J; junction bases unmatched: 6. The CDR3 nucleotides are TGTGCCAGCAGCGAGGGACAGGGAACAGGCTACACCTTC. This gives the protein CASSEGQGTGYTF.

The chain uses TRBV28 and TRBJ1-3; the D is unclear. The CDR3 has 15 amino acids. With 3 bases removed from V and 2 bases from J, the gap between germline ends came to 11 bases. Germline CDR1 and CDR2: MDHEN and SYDVKM. The CDR3 spells CASSLAGGAGNTIYF. Here the CDR3 DNA reads TGTGCCAGCAGTTTGGCAGGTGGTGCTGGAAACACCATATATTTT.

The chain employs TRBV11-1 and TRBJ1-1; the match to TRBD1 covers 7 bases. V lost 0 bases, J lost 6 bases, and 10 bases stayed unmatched. Germline CDR1 SGHAT, CDR2 FQDESV (reference sequence). The CDR3 runs to 16 residues. CDR3 DNA sequence: TGTGCCAGCAGCTTAGCCGGTCATACAGGGGTTGCTGAAGCTTTCTTT. It codes for CASSLAGHTGVAEAFF.

This clone was seen more than once but under ten times. The rearrangement uses TRBV19 and TRBJ2-7, with TRBD2 identical over 8 bases. J lost 3 bases, V lost 3 bases, and 7 bases had no gene match. Germline V lookup: CDR1 LNHDA, CDR2 SQIVND (reference sequence). This CDR3 spans 15 amino acids. The CDR3: CASSMLHAGGYEQYF. The DNA for the CDR3 is TGTGCCAGTAGTATGTTACATGCGGGGGGCTACGAGCAGTACTTC.

V is TRBV27 and J is TRBJ1-1; 8 positions match TRBD1. The germline CDR1 and CDR2 sequences are MNHEY and SMNVEV (reference sequence). The CDR3 is made up of 15 amino acids. With V trimmed by 6 bases and J by 1 base, 7 bases remained unmatched. Here the CDR3 DNA reads TGTGCCAGCAGGCCTCCCGGGACAGGGAACACTGAAGCTTTCTTT. Translation gives CASRPPGTGNTEAFF.

The genes are TRBV5-1 and TRBJ1-6, with D possibly TRBD1 on 6 matching bases. CDR1 and CDR2 (germline): SGHRS, YFSETQ. The V gene lost 0 bases and the J gene lost 6 bases, with 7 bases spanning the gap. The CDR3 sequence is 14 residues long. The CDR3 is CASSLADSNSPLHF. The CDR3 region has the DNA TGCGCCAGCAGCTTGGCGGACAGTAATTCACCCCTCCACTTT.

The chain employs TRBV5-1 and TRBJ1-2; a possible D gene is TRBD1 (5 bases). Germline lookup yields CDR1 SGHRS and CDR2 YFSETQ. Trimming stripped 4 bases from V and 3 bases from J, with 13 bases between. The length of the CDR3 is 14 residues. This CDR3 reads CASSPEAGYYGYTF. The DNA for the CDR3 is TGCGCCAGCAGCCCCGAGGCAGGGTACTATGGCTACACCTTC.

The chain combines TRBV19 with TRBJ2-1, with D unclear. Germline loops: CDR1 LNHDA, CDR2 SQIVND (reference sequence). This CDR3 region has 12 residues. Trimming left V 8 bases short and J 8 bases short, with 13 bases between. CDR3: CASSPRPDEQFF. As DNA, the CDR3 is TGTGCCAGTTCGCCCAGGCCCGATGAGCAGTTCTTC.